This entry concerns a single TCR beta chain. Trimming shortened V by 4 bases and J by 1 base, and 18 bases separated the two germline ends. Germline V gene lookup returns CDR1 SGDLS and CDR2 YYNGEE. CDR3 length: 16 residues. This record belongs to a study of T-cell memory formation after mild COVID-19. TCRdb recomputed calls from the 5' RACE reads with MiXCR, one row per CDR3 protein. Found here are approximately 480,000 distinct CDR3 sequences, 15% to 20% of them singletons; the top ten hold about 12%. The clonotype originates from an adult woman who had mild COVID-19 (a few samples of this study predate the infection). Cell type and time point are not known. What was sequenced was PBMCs or a T cell subset sorted from them (not recorded which). V is TRBV9 and J is TRBJ2-7, with D tentatively TRBD2 (6 bases). The CDR3 reads CASSPKPGLRSYEQYF. In DNA form, the CDR3 reads TGTGCCAGCAGCCCGAAACCGGGACTTCGATCCTACGAGCAGTACTTC.